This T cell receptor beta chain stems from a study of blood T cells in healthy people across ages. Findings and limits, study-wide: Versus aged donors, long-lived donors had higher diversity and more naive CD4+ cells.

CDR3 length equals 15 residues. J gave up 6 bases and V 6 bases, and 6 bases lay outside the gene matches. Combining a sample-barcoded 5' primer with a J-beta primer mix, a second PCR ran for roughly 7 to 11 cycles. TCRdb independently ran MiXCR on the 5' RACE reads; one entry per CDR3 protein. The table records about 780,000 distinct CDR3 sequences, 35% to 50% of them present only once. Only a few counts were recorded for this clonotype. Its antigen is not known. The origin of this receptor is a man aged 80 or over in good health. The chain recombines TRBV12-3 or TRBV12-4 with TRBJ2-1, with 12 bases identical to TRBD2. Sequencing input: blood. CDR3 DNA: TGTGCCAGCAGGTTGACTAGCGGGGGCATCAATGAGCAGTTCTTC. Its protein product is CASRLTSGGINEQFF.